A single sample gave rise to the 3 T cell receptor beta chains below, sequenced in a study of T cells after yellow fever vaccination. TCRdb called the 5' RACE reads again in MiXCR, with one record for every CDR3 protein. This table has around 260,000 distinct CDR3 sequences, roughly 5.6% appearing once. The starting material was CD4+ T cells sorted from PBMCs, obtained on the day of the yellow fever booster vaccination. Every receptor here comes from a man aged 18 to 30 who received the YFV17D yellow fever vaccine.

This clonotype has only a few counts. The CDR3 region has the DNA TGTGCCAGCAGCGAAATACGGGGCAACACTGAAGCTTTCTTT. It is translated as CASSEIRGNTEAFF. The chain uses TRBV2 and TRBJ1-1, with D possibly matching TRBD1 (5 bases). The germline V and J ends were trimmed by 6 bases and 2 bases, with 13 bases remaining between them. There are 14 residues in the CDR3. The germline V gene encodes CDR1 SNHLY and CDR2 FYNNEI. Full variable domain (remainder filled in from reference TRBV2 and TRBJ1-1): EPEVTQTPSHQVTQMGQEVILRCVPISNHLYFYWYRQILGQKVEFLVSFYNNEISEKSEIFDDQFSVERPDGSNFTLKIRSTKLEDSAMYFCASSEIRGNTEAFFGQGTRLTVV.

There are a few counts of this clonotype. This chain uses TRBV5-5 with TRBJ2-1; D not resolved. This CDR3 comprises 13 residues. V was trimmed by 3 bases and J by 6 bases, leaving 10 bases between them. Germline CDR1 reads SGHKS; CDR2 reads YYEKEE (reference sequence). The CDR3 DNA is TGTGCCAGCAGCTCCATGGCCAGCAATGAGCAGTTCTTC. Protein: CASSSMASNEQFF.

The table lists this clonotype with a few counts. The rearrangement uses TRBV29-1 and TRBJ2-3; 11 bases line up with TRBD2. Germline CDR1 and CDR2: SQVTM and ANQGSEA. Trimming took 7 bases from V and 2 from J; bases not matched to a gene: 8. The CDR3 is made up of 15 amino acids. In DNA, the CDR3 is TGCAGCGATGCATTGACTAGCGGGGACACAGATACGCAGTATTTT. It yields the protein CSDALTSGDTDTQYF.